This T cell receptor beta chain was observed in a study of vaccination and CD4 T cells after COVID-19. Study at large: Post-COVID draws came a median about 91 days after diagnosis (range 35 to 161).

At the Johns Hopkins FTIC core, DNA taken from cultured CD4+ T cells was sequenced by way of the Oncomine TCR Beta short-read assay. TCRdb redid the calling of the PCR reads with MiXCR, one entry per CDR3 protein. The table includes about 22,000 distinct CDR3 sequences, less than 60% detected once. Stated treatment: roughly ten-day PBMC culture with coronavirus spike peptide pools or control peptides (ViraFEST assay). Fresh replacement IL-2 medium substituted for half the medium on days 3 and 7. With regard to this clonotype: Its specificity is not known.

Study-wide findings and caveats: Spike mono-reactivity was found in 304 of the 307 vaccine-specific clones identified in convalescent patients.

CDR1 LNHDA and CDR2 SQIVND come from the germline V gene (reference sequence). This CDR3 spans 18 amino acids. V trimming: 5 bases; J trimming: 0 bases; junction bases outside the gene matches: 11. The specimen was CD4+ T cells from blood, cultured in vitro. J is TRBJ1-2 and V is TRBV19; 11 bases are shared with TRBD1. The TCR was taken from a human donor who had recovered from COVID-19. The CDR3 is CASSSRTGGLLANYGYTF. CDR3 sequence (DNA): TGTGCCAGTAGTTCCCGGACAGGGGGCCTTTTAGCTAACTATGGCTACACCTTC. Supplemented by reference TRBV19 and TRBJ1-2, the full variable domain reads DGGITQSPKYLFRKEGQNVTLSCEQNLNHDAMYWYRQDPGQGLRLIYYSQIVNDFQKGDIAEGYSVSREKKESFPLTVTSAQKNPTAFYLCASSSRTGGLLANYGYTFGSGTRLTVV.